This T cell receptor (beta chain) emerged from a study of regulatory dendritic cells for organ transplantation. Study details: Day 6 dendritic cell cultures were stimulated with LPS.

Clones were sequenced by immunoSEQ multiplex PCR, and TCRdb holds only the in-frame ones, with some missing. Among about 4,000 clones listed, around 71% were seen once. Sorted T cells were CFSE-labeled and cultured roughly five days with allogeneic regulatory or mature dendritic cells at 1:10. Trimming shortened V by 1 base and J by 5 bases, and 15 bases separated the two germline ends. This CDR3 has 15 amino acids. Germline CDR1 is MGHRA and CDR2 is YSYEKL. Regarding the study as a whole: Memory T cells were less diverse than naive, with memory CD8+ most oligoclonal.

Worth noting for this clone: The antigen is not known.

The origin of this receptor is a human donor in good health. V and J are TRBV4-1 and TRBJ2-7, with D possibly being TRBD1 (6 bases). Specimen: memory CD8+ T cells from blood cultured with dendritic cells. Subset: CD45RO+ memory T cells. This CDR3 is CASSQVGAGEHEQYF. The CDR3 nucleotides are TGCGCCAGCAGCCAAGTAGGAGCAGGGGAACACGAGCAGTACTTC.